This T cell receptor beta chain was captured in a study of blood T cell repertoires in COVID-19 (dated by TCRdb to 2019 to 2021). Looking at the study overall: Collaborator samples came from the United States, Italy and Spain and covered acute and convalescent phases of COVID-19. The material from the prospective study consisted of cDNA or gDNA derived from T cells, B-cell-depleted T cells, or PBMCs. Deeply sampled blood TCRbeta repertoires from subjects exposed to, actively infected with, or recovered from COVID-19 were included in the dataset. A freely available public database, intended as a resource for researchers studying the immune response to SARS-CoV-2, is where the repertoires were released. Samples came from the ongoing ImmuneRACE study (first 160 participants) plus 1,254 subjects from 6 global collaborators. A de-identified subject ID, COVID-19 status, age in years and sex were almost always included in the sample metadata. Where available, HLA class I and class II types were obtained from metadata supplied by the sample provider rather than from assay-based typing. The research as a whole found: Clinical and demographic metadata were provided uncurated, with the amount varying by source and participant.

In the prospective study, participants were about 18 to 100 years old, resided in about two dozen geographic areas of the United States, and were enrolled through a virtual design. In the prospective study, cohorts were assigned on the basis of participant-reported clinical history obtained from a screening survey and a study questionnaire. Mobile phlebotomists in the prospective study collected whole blood, serum and a nasopharyngeal or oropharyngeal swab from every participant. Participants in the prospective study had the option to provide additional blood draws and questionnaires over a roughly 2-month period. Before DNA extraction, blood samples from the prospective study were shipped at room temperature or frozen. V lost 4 bases and J lost 0 bases; the stretch between them is 17 bases long. The CDR3 spans 17 residues, from the cysteine through the phenylalanine. Only the CDR3 portion is preserved as DNA: 51 bases, with reading frame beginning at the first base. CDR1 and CDR2 were assigned from the germline V gene as SGHRS and YFSETQ.

A single count supports this clone. What this receptor recognizes is not known. Nothing much larger sits one base from this clone, and base qualities are not available. TCRbeta CDR3 regions were amplified from genomic DNA by means of the immunoSEQ Assay, a bias-controlled multiplex PCR. Regarding the original processing steps: The number of nucleated cells in each sample was estimated by amplification of reference gene primers within the assay. Sequence reads were collapsed and filtered to measure the absolute abundance of every unique TCRbeta CDR3 rearrangement. Productive Simpson clonality was computed per sample as the square root of Simpson's diversity index over productive rearrangements. What TCRdb holds here is the immuneACCESS table cut down to in-frame rearrangements. Part of the clones is not present; checked against another copy, under half of the missing clones reflect an unresolved V gene, and the others are unexplained. The DNA gave D and trimming, while V, J and clone size come from that table. This sample lists about 240,000 clones; around 86% were detected once. The top ten hold 3.3% of the sample.

Sequencing was performed on PBMCs or T cells enriched from blood (not recorded which). The TCR was taken from a woman in her 40s with acute COVID-19. The chain is made from TRBV5-1 and TRBJ1-3; no D segment can be confidently identified. The CDR3 corresponds to CASSLSGPKYSGNTIYF. The nucleotide sequence reads TGCGCCAGCAGCCTATCAGGCCCTAAGTACTCTGGAAACACCATATATTTT.